These 32 T cell receptor beta chains were all obtained from the same sample, sequenced in a study of shared clonotypes between healthy human individuals (dated by TCRdb to about 2020). For the CD8 naive samples, CD45RO-negative cells were positively selected for CCR7, yielding a CD45RA+CCR7+ population from which TemRA cells were excluded. Library preparation used the immunoSEQ multiplex PCR assay. The clones in this table, taken by TCRdb from immuneACCESS, are in-frame only. Not every clone is retained; where verified, under half of the shortfall comes from an unresolved V gene, and the cause of the rest is unknown. Here the sample has about 550,000 clones; roughly 96% occur a single time. 0.09% to 0.13% of the sample rests with the top ten. What was sequenced was naive CD8+ T cells sorted from blood. The cell subset or site label corresponds to: CD45RA+CCR7+. The source of these receptors is a woman in her 30s in good health.

V gene TRBV6-1 combines with J gene TRBJ2-1, with 7 bases that match TRBD1. The germline CDR1 and CDR2 sequences are MNHNS and SASEGT. V dropped 4 bases and J dropped 0; count of bases not matched to a gene: 6. This CDR3 has 16 amino acids. The CDR3 sequence: CASSVGQASSYNEQFF. CDR3 DNA sequence: TGTGCCAGCAGTGTTGGACAGGCGAGCTCCTACAATGAGCAGTTCTTC.

This chain connects TRBV23-1 to TRBJ2-6; D is uncertain. TRBV23-1 is annotated as an ORF whose role is uncertain. CDR3 length: 19 amino acids. The ends were cut back, 2 bases at V and 0 bases at J, with 17 bases in the middle. DNA of the CDR3: TGCGCCAGCAGTCAAAGGTCGGTAGCAAATCCCTCTGGGGCCAACGTCCTGACTTTC. As protein: CASSQRSVANPSGANVLTF.

The chain couples TRBV5-1 to TRBJ2-7; no definite D call. This CDR3 is 14 amino acids long. Germline loops: CDR1 SGHRS, CDR2 YFSETQ. V lost 0 bases, J lost 3 bases, and 10 bases lay in between. The CDR3 bases are TGCGCCAGCAGCTTGGCGGTAGGGTTCTACGAGCAGTACTTC. Protein: CASSLAVGFYEQYF.

This CDR3 is CASSEPGQGDETQYF. The DNA for the CDR3 is TGCGCCAGCAGTGAACCGGGACAGGGGGACGAGACCCAGTACTTC. The genes are TRBV10-1 and TRBJ2-5, with TRBD1 matching 11 bases. CDR3 length: 15 amino acids. Germline trimming cut 3 bases from V and 5 bases from J; bases unmatched to any gene: 5. CDR1 and CDR2 from the germline V gene are WNHNN and SYGVQD (reference sequence).

V gene TRBV13 combines with J gene TRBJ2-5; D is undetermined. The J call may be mistaken, given a closer DNA end match to TRBJ2-7. Germline-derived CDR1 and CDR2 are PRHDT and FYEKMQ (reference sequence). CDR3 size: 15 residues. In nucleotides, the CDR3 is TGTGCCAGCAGCCAGATTACAGTAAAGCCTGGCGAGCAGTACTTC. Amino acids: CASSQITVKPGEQYF.

The sample holds one count of this clone. V gene TRBV2 combines with J gene TRBJ1-2; D is possibly TRBD1 (5 bases). Trimming took off 5 bases at V and 8 bases at J, with 15 bases between the two ends. CDR1 and CDR2 (germline): SNHLY, FYNNEI. The CDR3 consists of 13 residues. Written as DNA, the CDR3 is TGTGCCAGCAGTTACGGGGCCGTAGAAGGCTACACCTTC. It encodes CASSYGAVEGYTF.

The chain links TRBV5-1 to TRBJ2-1; D is uncertain. CDR1 and CDR2 from the germline V gene are SGHRS and YFSETQ. The germline V and J ends were trimmed by 2 bases and 5 bases, with 8 bases remaining between them. The CDR3 length is 13 residues. The CDR3 reads CASSLRRNNEQFF. The CDR3 DNA follows: TGCGCCAGCAGCTTACGACGGAACAATGAGCAGTTCTTC.

The rearrangement uses TRBV2 and TRBJ2-7; 11 bases map to TRBD1. Per germline, CDR1 SNHLY and CDR2 FYNNEI. The CDR3 length is 15 residues. With 2 bases clipped from V and 4 bases from J, the junction kept 4 bases outside the gene matches. The CDR3 region is CASSEPGQGGYEQYF. For the CDR3, the DNA is TGTGCCAGCAGTGAACCGGGACAGGGGGGTTACGAGCAGTACTTC.

The CDR3: CASSGIGDSLYNEQFF. For the CDR3, the DNA is TGTGCCAGCAGTGGGATAGGGGATAGCCTGTACAATGAGCAGTTCTTC. This chain connects TRBV6-1 to TRBJ2-1; tentative D call: TRBD1 (5 bases). Germline values: CDR1 MNHNS, CDR2 SASEGT. V shed 4 bases and J shed 4 bases, with 17 bases lying between them. This CDR3 spans 16 amino acids.

The chain couples TRBV5-8 to TRBJ1-4, with D perhaps matching TRBD1 (6 bases). Germline V lookup: CDR1 SGHTS, CDR2 YDEGEE. The CDR3 contains 12 residues. V lost 2 bases, J lost 10 bases, and 9 bases lay in between. The CDR3 loop is CASSLEGGKLFF. The CDR3 nucleotides read TGTGCCAGCAGCTTAGAAGGGGGAAAACTGTTTTTT. Complete variable domain (other parts from reference TRBV5-8 and TRBJ1-4): EAGVTQSPTHLIKTRGQQATLRCSPISGHTSVYWYQQALGLGLQFLLWYDEGEERNRGNFPPRFSGRQFPNYSSELNVNALELEDSALYLCASSLEGGKLFFGSGTQLSVL.

This clone has more than one count but fewer than ten. V and J are TRBV7-9 and TRBJ2-7, with 8 nucleotides matching TRBD1. The CDR3 sequence is 15 residues long. V shed 0 bases and J 5 bases; nucleotides not matched to a gene: 6. CDR1 is SEHNR and CDR2 is FQNEAQ in the germline V gene (reference sequence). The DNA for the CDR3 is TGTGCCAGCAGCTTAGCGCAGGGGGCGTCCCACGAGCAGTACTTC. Protein sequence: CASSLAQGASHEQYF.

The chain carries TRBV19 and TRBJ2-1, with 7 bases lining up with TRBD1. The CDR3 length is 15 residues. Germline CDR1 LNHDA, CDR2 SQIVND (reference sequence). The ends lost 1 base at V and 5 bases at J; junction bases unmatched: 5. The CDR3 is CASSIVPGGNNEQFF. In nucleotides, the CDR3 is TGTGCCAGTAGTATAGTCCCAGGGGGTAACAATGAGCAGTTCTTC.

This clone was found a few times. The chain has TRBV21-1 and TRBJ1-5. TRBV21-1 is annotated as a pseudogene. The CDR3 spans 13 residues. The CDR3 region is CASSSTEDQPQHF. CDR3 sequence (DNA): TGTGCCAGCAGCAGCACGGAGGATCAGCCCCAGCATTTT.

The chain combines TRBV4-2 with TRBJ2-7; 10 bases are shared with TRBD2. The ends lost 3 bases at V and 2 bases at J; junction bases unmatched: 7. Germline V gene lookup returns CDR1 LGHNA and CDR2 YNFKEQ. The CDR3 is 16 residues long. Here the CDR3 reads CASSQSLAGGPYEQYF. The CDR3 region has the DNA TGTGCCAGCAGCCAGTCATTAGCGGGAGGACCCTACGAGCAGTACTTC.

CDR3 amino acids: CASSYSGTGSNEQFF. The CDR3 nucleotides read TGTGCCAGCAGTTACTCTGGGACAGGGTCCAATGAGCAGTTCTTC. V gene TRBV6-5 combines with J gene TRBJ2-1; TRBD1 aligns across 9 bases. The CDR3 consists of 15 residues. CDR1 and CDR2 from the germline V gene are MNHEY and SVGAGI. V shed 0 bases and J 6 bases; nucleotides not matched to a gene: 3.

CDR3 nucleotide sequence: TGCGCCAGCAGCCTGATCCTCCTTAGTAATTCACCCCTCCACTTT. It yields the protein CASSLILLSNSPLHF. The gene calls are TRBV4-1 and TRBJ1-6; D gene ambiguous. The CDR3 covers 15 residues. The germline CDR1 and CDR2 sequences are MGHRA and YSYEKL. V was pared by 4 bases and J by 6 bases, with 13 bases between.

V is TRBV4-1 and J is TRBJ2-7, with 8 bases fitting TRBD2. Germline trimming cut 4 bases from V and 1 base from J; bases unmatched to any gene: 9. The CDR3 consists of 16 residues. Germline assignment: CDR1 MGHRA and CDR2 YSYEKL. As DNA, the CDR3 is TGCGCCAGCAGCCCCGCCTCCGGCGGGGGGTCCTACGAGCAGTACTTC. This translates into CASSPASGGGSYEQYF.

This clone was found a few times. The rearrangement joins TRBV29-1 to TRBJ1-1, with a possible D match to TRBD1 (6 bases). V lost 2 bases and J 4 bases, leaving 8 bases between the germline ends. The germline V gene encodes CDR1 SQVTM and CDR2 ANQGSEA. CDR3 length equals 12 residues. This chain's CDR3 is CSVEHRVTEAFF. The CDR3 DNA sequence: TGCAGCGTTGAACACAGGGTCACTGAAGCTTTCTTT.

A note on this clone: Within the sample, other DNA sequences also encode this same CDR3. V gene TRBV27 combines with J gene TRBJ1-1; weak D call: TRBD1 (5 bases). CDR3 size: 14 residues. The V end lost 2 bases, the J end lost 1 base, and 8 bases lay between the germline ends. Germline CDR1 is MNHEY and CDR2 is SMNVEV (reference sequence). The CDR3 protein is CASSLTGGNTEAFF. DNA of the CDR3: TGTGCCAGCAGTTTAACGGGGGGGAACACTGAAGCTTTCTTT.

About this clone itself: Other DNA variants within this sample encode the same CDR3. This rearrangement joins TRBV7-9 to TRBJ1-1, with D unclear. The V end was cut by 1 base, the J end by 1 base, with 7 bases between. CDR3 size: 14 residues. Per the germline V gene, CDR1 is SEHNR and CDR2 is FQNEAQ (reference sequence). The CDR3 protein is CASSLVVGNTEAFF. The CDR3 DNA sequence: TGTGCCAGCAGCTTAGTAGTGGGGAACACTGAAGCTTTCTTT.

V is TRBV2 and J is TRBJ2-5; D uncertain. This CDR3 contains 14 residues. Trimming removed 2 bases from V and 9 bases from J, with 16 bases in between. Germline lookup yields CDR1 SNHLY and CDR2 FYNNEI. As DNA, the CDR3 is TGTGCCAGCAGTGAAAAGGGCGGACGGTGGGCCCAGTACTTC. Translating gives CASSEKGGRWAQYF.

The rearrangement joins TRBV28 to TRBJ2-1; D is possibly TRBD2 (6 bases). This CDR3 region has 16 residues. Germline CDR1 reads MDHEN; CDR2 reads SYDVKM. Trimming cost V 1 base and J 7 bases, with 17 bases left between them. The CDR3 DNA follows: TGTGCCAGCAGTTTATCTTTCGGCGGGATGGCTAATGAGCAGTTCTTC. Amino acid sequence: CASSLSFGGMANEQFF.

This chain joins TRBV11-2 and TRBJ2-7, with TRBD1 matching 8 bases. After removal of 5 bases from V and 6 bases from J, the junction contained 21 bases not matched to a gene. The germline V gene has CDR1 SGHAT and CDR2 FQNNGV. The CDR3 runs to 18 residues. CDR3 region: CASSVPRGPGQGGVEQYF. In DNA, the CDR3 is TGTGCCAGCAGCGTACCTAGGGGGCCAGGACAGGGAGGTGTCGAGCAGTACTTC.

The chain has TRBV19 and TRBJ1-5; D unclear. The length of the CDR3 is 17 residues. Per germline, CDR1 LNHDA and CDR2 SQIVND (reference sequence). Trimming took off 1 base at V and 0 bases at J, with 13 bases between the two ends. This CDR3 reads CASSIALRQDSNQPQHF. Written as DNA, the CDR3 is TGTGCCAGTAGTATAGCCCTCCGGCAGGATAGCAATCAGCCCCAGCATTTT.

This clone was counted once. The chain uses TRBV19 and TRBJ2-3; D ambiguous. Germline CDR1 and CDR2: LNHDA and SQIVND (reference sequence). This CDR3 contains 13 residues. V was pared by 9 bases and J by 3 bases, with 13 bases between. The CDR3 nucleotides are TGTGCCAGCGCCCGGGTGACGACAGATACGCAGTATTTT. Translation gives CASARVTTDTQYF. The full variable domain, rest sourced from reference TRBV19 and TRBJ2-3, is DGGITQSPKYLFRKEGQNVTLSCEQNLNHDAMYWYRQDPGQGLRLIYYSQIVNDFQKGDIAEGYSVSREKKESFPLTVTSAQKNPTAFYLCASARVTTDTQYFGPGTRLTVL.

V and J are TRBV6-5 and TRBJ1-2, with TRBD1 as a possible D gene (5 bases). V lost 5 bases, J lost 6 bases, and 16 bases lay in between. CDR1 is MNHEY and CDR2 is SVGAGI in the germline V gene. The CDR3 covers 14 residues. The CDR3 reads CASSDAGTVDGYTF. DNA of the CDR3: TGTGCCAGCAGTGACGCCGGGACGGTCGATGGCTACACCTTC.

This rearrangement joins TRBV5-6 to TRBJ1-3, with D possibly being TRBD1 (5 bases). CDR1 and CDR2 from the germline V gene are SGHDT and YYEEEE. V gave up 4 bases and J gave up 0 bases, with 14 bases separating them. The CDR3 loop spans 16 amino acids. This chain's CDR3 is CASSQAAGPSGNTIYF. The DNA of the CDR3 is TGTGCCAGCAGCCAAGCAGCGGGGCCCTCTGGAAACACCATATATTTT.

The chain combines TRBV5-1 with TRBJ1-6, with D tentatively TRBD1 (5 bases). V was shortened by 4 bases and J by 15 bases, with 11 bases between the two germline ends. The CDR3 extends over 11 amino acids. Germline assignment: CDR1 SGHRS and CDR2 YFSETQ. CDR3 in DNA: TGCGCCAGCAGCATGGGGACGGACCTCCACTTT. This codes for CASSMGTDLHF.

This chain links TRBV30 with TRBJ2-6; D is perhaps TRBD2 (5 bases). This CDR3 is 15 amino acids long. Germline V gene lookup returns CDR1 GTSNPN and CDR2 SVGIG (reference sequence). Trimming stripped 2 bases from V and 4 bases from J, with 12 bases between. The CDR3 reads CAWSTDFLGANVLTF. CDR3 bases: TGTGCCTGGAGTACGGACTTCCTGGGGGCCAACGTCCTGACTTTC.

Of note for this clone: The same CDR3 can be traced to other DNA sequences in this sample. The chain uses TRBV19 and TRBJ2-7; 11 bases match TRBD2. V lost 5 bases to trimming and J lost 1 base; unmatched junction nucleotides: 4. Germline V CDR1 and CDR2: LNHDA, SQIVND (reference sequence). The CDR3 covers 15 residues. As DNA, the CDR3 is TGTGCCAGTAGTTTGACTAGCGGGGAATCCTACGAGCAGTACTTC. The encoded protein is CASSLTSGESYEQYF.

The chain combines TRBV25-1 with TRBJ2-7; D is possibly TRBD2 (6 bases). Trimming left V 6 bases short and J 2 bases short, with 11 bases between. CDR3 length: 13 residues. The germline gives CDR1 MGHDK, CDR2 SYGVNS. The CDR3 region has the DNA TGTGCCAGCAGGGCGGGACTCGCCTACGAGCAGTACTTC. Amino acids: CASRAGLAYEQYF.

The rearrangement uses TRBV6-1 and TRBJ2-7; 7 positions agree with TRBD2. The V and J ends lost 0 bases and 3 bases, in that order; junction bases with no gene match: 8. Germline V gene sequence: CDR1 MNHNS, CDR2 SASEGT. This CDR3 has 16 residues. The CDR3 nucleotides are TGTGCCAGCAGTGAAGCAAGGCGGGGGTTGGGCTACGAGCAGTACTTC. It specifies CASSEARRGLGYEQYF.